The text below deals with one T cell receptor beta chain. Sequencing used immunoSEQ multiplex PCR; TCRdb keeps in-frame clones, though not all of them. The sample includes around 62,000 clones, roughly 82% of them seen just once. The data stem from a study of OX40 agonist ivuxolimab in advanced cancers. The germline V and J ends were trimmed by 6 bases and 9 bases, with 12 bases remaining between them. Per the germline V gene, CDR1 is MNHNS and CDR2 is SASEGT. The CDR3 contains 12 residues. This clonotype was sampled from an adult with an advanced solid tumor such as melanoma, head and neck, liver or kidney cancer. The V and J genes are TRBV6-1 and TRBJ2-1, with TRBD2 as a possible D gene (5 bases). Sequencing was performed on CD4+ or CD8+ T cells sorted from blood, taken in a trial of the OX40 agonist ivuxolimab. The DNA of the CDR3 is TGTGCCAGCAGACTAGAAGTCGGTGAGCAGTTCTTC. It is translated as CASRLEVGEQFF.